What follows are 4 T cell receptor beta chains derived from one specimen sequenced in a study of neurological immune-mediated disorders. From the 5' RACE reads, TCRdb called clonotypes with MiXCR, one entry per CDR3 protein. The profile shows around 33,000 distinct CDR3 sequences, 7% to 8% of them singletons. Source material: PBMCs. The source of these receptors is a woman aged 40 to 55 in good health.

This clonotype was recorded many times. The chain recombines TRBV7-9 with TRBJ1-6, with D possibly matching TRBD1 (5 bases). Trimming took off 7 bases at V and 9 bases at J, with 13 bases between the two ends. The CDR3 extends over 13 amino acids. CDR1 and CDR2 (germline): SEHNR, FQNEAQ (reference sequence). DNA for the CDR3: TGTGCCAGCAATCGGGACGGGACTTCACCCCTCCACTTT. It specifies CASNRDGTSPLHF.

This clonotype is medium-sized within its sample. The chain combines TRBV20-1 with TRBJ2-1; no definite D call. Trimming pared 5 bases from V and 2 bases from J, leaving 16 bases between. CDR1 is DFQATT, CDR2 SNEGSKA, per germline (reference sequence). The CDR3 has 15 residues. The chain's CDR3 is CSALTLGVAYNEQFF. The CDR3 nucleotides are TGCAGTGCTCTAACGTTAGGAGTGGCCTACAATGAGCAGTTCTTC.

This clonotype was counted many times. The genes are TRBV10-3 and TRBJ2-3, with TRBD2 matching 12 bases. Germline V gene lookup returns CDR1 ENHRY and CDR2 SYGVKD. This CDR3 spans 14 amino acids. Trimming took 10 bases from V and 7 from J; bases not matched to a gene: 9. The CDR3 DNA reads TGTGCCACCGCCGGACTAGCGGGGCGGTATACGCAGTATTTT. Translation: CATAGLAGRYTQYF.

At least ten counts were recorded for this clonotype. The CDR3 bases are TGTGCCAGCAGCCTGGACAGCCTAAACTATGGCTACACCTTC. Translation gives CASSLDSLNYGYTF. The chain carries TRBV5-6 and TRBJ1-2, with D perhaps TRBD1 (6 bases). The CDR3 sequence is 14 residues long. Germline V lookup: CDR1 SGHDT, CDR2 YYEEEE. The ends were cut back, 4 bases at V and 2 bases at J, with 12 bases in the middle.